A single sample gave rise to the 12 T cell receptor beta chains below, sequenced in a study of OX40 agonist ivuxolimab in advanced cancers. This table comes from immunoSEQ multiplex PCR, and its TCRdb copy is limited to in-frame clones, with some not included. The sample contains 99,000 or so clones, about 96% of which appear only once. The sample in question was CD4+ or CD8+ T cells sorted from blood, obtained in a trial of the OX40 agonist ivuxolimab. Receptors originate from an adult with an advanced solid tumor such as melanoma, head and neck, liver or kidney cancer.

V gene TRBV30 combines with J gene TRBJ1-2, with D maybe TRBD1 (5 bases). The V gene's germline CDR1 is GTSNPN and CDR2 SVGIG (reference sequence). Trimming removed 0 bases at V and 5 bases at J, with 16 bases between. The CDR3 has 15 residues. CDR3 residues: CAWSVLTTGYYGYTF. CDR3 nucleotides: TGTGCCTGGAGTGTTCTAACCACAGGATATTATGGCTACACCTTC.

The chain employs TRBV5-4 and TRBJ1-1; D is unresolved. This CDR3 comprises 13 residues. Germline CDR1 SGHNT, CDR2 YYREEE (reference sequence). The V end was cut by 4 bases, the J end by 1 base, with 8 bases between. The CDR3 coding sequence is TGTGCCAGCAGCCAGTTCGGGAACACTGAAGCTTTCTTT. It is translated as CASSQFGNTEAFF.

The DNA of the CDR3 is TGTGCCAGCAGTCCCGGGACAGGGTTAGGAGAGACCCAGTACTTC. Its translation is CASSPGTGLGETQYF. This rearrangement joins TRBV27 to TRBJ2-5; 9 bases align to TRBD1. J gave up 4 bases and V 5 bases, and 8 bases lay outside the gene matches. Germline V gene sequence: CDR1 MNHEY, CDR2 SMNVEV (reference sequence). The CDR3 is 15 residues long.

The table lists this clone with a few counts. The gene calls are TRBV5-4 and TRBJ1-6; a possible D gene is TRBD1 (5 bases). Per the germline V gene, CDR1 is SGHNT and CDR2 is YYREEE (reference sequence). The CDR3 contains 17 residues. V was pared by 2 bases and J by 8 bases, with 20 bases between. CDR3 sequence (DNA): TGTGCCAGCAGCTTTGGGGGGAGGGTGTGGGAAGATTCACCCCTCCACTTT. It specifies CASSFGGRVWEDSPLHF.

DNA for the CDR3: TGTGCCAGCAGCTTAGGGCTGGGAAATGAGCAGTTCTTC. This translates into CASSLGLGNEQFF. The genes are TRBV11-3 and TRBJ2-1; D uncertain. V gave up 1 base and J gave up 7 bases, with 8 bases separating them. The CDR3 is made up of 13 amino acids. Germline-derived CDR1 and CDR2 are SGHNT and YENEEA.

The chain has TRBV18 and TRBJ2-1; D is unresolved. Germline CDR1 is KGHSH and CDR2 is LQKENI. The V and J ends lost 6 bases and 10 bases respectively, with 16 bases between them. CDR3 length equals 13 residues. The CDR3 protein is CASSTGRAVEQFF. In nucleotides, the CDR3 is TGTGCCAGCTCGACCGGAAGGGCTGTCGAGCAGTTCTTC. Variable domain in full (rest from reference TRBV18 and TRBJ2-1): NAGVMQNPRHLVRRRGQEARLRCSPMKGHSHVYWYRQLPEEGLKFMVYLQKENIIDESGMPKERFSAEFPKEGPSILRIQQVVRGDSAAYFCASSTGRAVEQFFGPGTRLTVL.

The V and J genes are TRBV5-6 and TRBJ1-1, with 8 bases matching TRBD1. Trimming at V came to 5 bases and at J to 5 bases, leaving 11 bases not matched to a gene. The CDR3 consists of 15 residues. Germline CDR1 reads SGHDT; CDR2 reads YYEEEE. The CDR3 coding sequence is TGTGCCAGCAGACGGCGGCAGGGGGCTATGACTGAAGCTTTCTTT. Translated: CASRRRQGAMTEAFF.

The gene calls are TRBV30 and TRBJ2-5, with a weak D call TRBD2 (7 bases). This CDR3 is built from 15 residues. Germline CDR1 is GTSNPN and CDR2 is SVGIG (reference sequence). V lost 5 bases and J 1 base, leaving 17 bases between the germline ends. CDR3 residues: CAWGEVGGPQETQYF. The CDR3 nucleotides are TGTGCCTGGGGAGAGGTGGGGGGGCCCCAAGAGACCCAGTACTTC.

This clone was picked up a small number of times. The J gene is TRBJ2-1, the V gene TRBV19; D possibly uses TRBD1 or TRBD2 (5 bases each). The CDR3 runs to 15 residues. The germline V gene encodes CDR1 LNHDA and CDR2 SQIVND (reference sequence). Trimming took 3 bases from V and 9 from J, leaving 18 bases between them. The CDR3 DNA reads TGTGCCAGTAGTATCACAGGAGGCAGTATGGCTGAGCAGTTCTTC. It codes for CASSITGGSMAEQFF.

The chain recombines TRBV27 with TRBJ1-4; TRBD1 is a possible D gene (5 bases). The CDR3 sequence is 16 residues long. Germline loops: CDR1 MNHEY, CDR2 SMNVEV (reference sequence). V was pared by 4 bases and J by 0 bases, with 12 bases between. CDR3 residues: CASSSTGIATNEKLFF. The CDR3 bases are TGTGCCAGCAGTTCCACAGGAATCGCAACTAATGAAAAACTGTTTTTT. Together with reference TRBV27 and TRBJ1-4, the CDR3 gives the full variable domain: EAQVTQNPRYLITVTGKKLTVTCSQNMNHEYMSWYRQDPGLGLRQIYYSMNVEVTDKGDVPEGYKVSRKEKRNFPLILESPSPNQTSLYFCASSSTGIATNEKLFFGSGTQLSVL.

J is TRBJ2-1 and V is TRBV6-6; D perhaps matches TRBD2 (6 bases). Germline V gene data show CDR1 as MNHNY and CDR2 as SVGAGI (reference sequence). There are 11 residues in the CDR3. Trimming removed 6 bases at V and 9 bases at J, with 9 bases between. The CDR3 DNA reads as TGTGCCAGCAGCATCGGGGGTGAGCAGTTCTTC. It codes for CASSIGGEQFF.

This sequence joins TRBV4-1 and TRBJ1-5; maybe TRBD1 (5 bases). The CDR3 spans 16 residues. Germline CDR1 is MGHRA and CDR2 is YSYEKL. V gave up 0 bases and J gave up 1 base, with 10 bases separating them. The CDR3 coding sequence is TGCGCCAGCAGCCAAGACCCGGGGGTGAGCAATCAGCCCCAGCATTTT. This gives the protein CASSQDPGVSNQPQHF.